Following are 28 T cell receptor beta chains from one sample sequenced in a study of T cells in Graves' hyperthyroidism and ophthalmopathy. Researchers amplified the TCR beta CDR3 regions from RNA transcripts. With the HTBI primer set, the TCR CDR3 went through a first round of RT-PCR. Using its own MiXCR run on the multiplex PCR reads, TCRdb lists one record per CDR3 protein. The sample holds 690,000 or so distinct CDR3 sequences, under 20% seen once. Sequenced input: blood. The receptors were sampled from a woman aged 45-60 years with Graves' hyperthyroidism that later progressed to Graves' ophthalmopathy.

V gene TRBV7-2 combines with J gene TRBJ1-5; D might be TRBD1 (5 bases). Deletions cut 1 base from V and 4 bases from J, with 14 bases between. The CDR3 runs 16 residues. Germline assignment: CDR1 SGHTA and CDR2 FQGNSA. The CDR3 loop is CASSLVAADTNQPQHF. CDR3 DNA sequence: TGTGCCAGCAGCTTAGTGGCGGCGGACACAAATCAGCCCCAGCATTTT.

This clonotype appeared a few times. The chain carries TRBV12-5 and TRBJ1-2, with 7 bases lining up with TRBD1. This CDR3 contains 13 residues. Germline CDR1 is LGHNT and CDR2 is FRNRAP. The V and J ends lost 1 base and 7 bases, in that order; junction bases with no gene match: 3. CDR3 bases: TGTGCTAGTGGTTTGGACAGGGGTTCTGGCTACACCTTC. It is translated as CASGLDRGSGYTF.

V is TRBV6-1 and J is TRBJ1-5; the D gene is possibly TRBD1 (5 bases). Germline V gene sequence: CDR1 MNHNS, CDR2 SASEGT. V lost 11 bases and J lost 7, with 21 bases in between. This CDR3 region has 14 residues. DNA of the CDR3: TGTGCCGCCGGACGGGGACGGGCCGGACAGCCCCAGCATTTT. This codes for CAAGRGRAGQPQHF.

This clonotype was seen many times. The V and J genes are TRBV5-1 and TRBJ2-3; the match to TRBD1 covers 10 bases. Trimming at V came to 4 bases and at J to 5 bases, leaving 7 bases not matched to a gene. This CDR3 has 15 residues. Germline CDR1 is SGHRS and CDR2 is YFSETQ. In DNA form, the CDR3 reads TGCGCCAGCAGCCACCGGGACAGGGGAAAAGATACGCAGTATTTT. Its protein product is CASSHRDRGKDTQYF.

This clonotype has only a few counts. The chain has TRBV12-3 or TRBV12-4 and TRBJ2-3; 14 bases line up with TRBD2. The CDR3 totals 13 residues. J gave up 5 bases and V 9 bases, and 1 base lay outside the gene matches. CDR3 nucleotide sequence: TGTGCCAGTGGGACTAGCGGGGGAGATACGCAGTATTTT. It translates to CASGTSGGDTQYF.

The chain joins TRBV6-4 to TRBJ2-4; maybe TRBD1 (6 bases). This CDR3 is 13 amino acids long. In germline, CDR1 is MRHNA, CDR2 SNTAGT. V lost 1 base and J 9 bases, leaving 10 bases between the germline ends. The CDR3 sequence is CASSDFLGGIQYF. CDR3 sequence (DNA): TGTGCCAGCAGTGACTTCCTAGGGGGCATTCAGTACTTC.

This clonotype was detected a few times. This chain uses TRBV27 with TRBJ2-5, with D uncertain. Germline-derived CDR1 and CDR2 are MNHEY and SMNVEV (reference sequence). Trimming removed 6 bases at V and 2 bases at J, with 7 bases between. The CDR3 spans 12 residues. CDR3 residues: CASRHLQETQYF. The CDR3 DNA reads TGTGCCAGCAGACACCTTCAAGAGACCCAGTACTTC.

The gene calls are TRBV7-6 and TRBJ2-5; TRBD1 or TRBD2 may be the D gene (5 bases each). This CDR3 is built from 14 residues. The ends were cut back, 5 bases at V and 3 bases at J, with 13 bases in the middle. Germline V gene data show CDR1 as SGHVS and CDR2 as FNYEAQ. CDR3 sequence: CASSGWDGKETQYF. CDR3 nucleotides: TGTGCCAGCAGCGGATGGGACGGAAAAGAGACCCAGTACTTC. The full variable domain, rest sourced from reference TRBV7-6 and TRBJ2-5, is GAGVSQSPRYKVTKRGQDVALRCDPISGHVSLYWYRQALGQGPEFLTYFNYEAQQDKSGLPNDRFSAERPEGSISTLTIQRTEQRDSAMYRCASSGWDGKETQYFGPGTRLLVL.

This clonotype was found many times. V gene TRBV7-9 combines with J gene TRBJ1-2; 8 nucleotides match TRBD1. The trim removed 4 bases at V and 4 bases at J, leaving 5 bases unmatched. The CDR3 length is 14 residues. Germline CDR1 SEHNR, CDR2 FQNEAQ (reference sequence). The chain's CDR3 is CASSSTGDFYGYTF. The CDR3 DNA reads TGTGCCAGCAGCTCGACAGGGGACTTCTATGGCTACACCTTC.

This clonotype has at least ten counts. The V call is TRBV3-1, the J call TRBJ1-1; D possibly corresponds to TRBD1 (5 bases). The germline V and J ends were trimmed by 4 bases and 0 bases, with 9 bases remaining between them. CDR3 length: 14 amino acids. Germline V gene sequence: CDR1 LGHDT, CDR2 YNNKEL (reference sequence). Here the CDR3 reads CASSLRDMNTEAFF. The CDR3 DNA reads TGTGCCAGCAGCCTCAGGGATATGAACACTGAAGCTTTCTTT.

This rearrangement joins TRBV20-1 to TRBJ1-2; 8 bases match TRBD1. The CDR3 has 14 amino acids. V was clipped by 3 bases and J by 4 bases; unmatched bases: 7. Germline lookup yields CDR1 DFQATT and CDR2 SNEGSKA (reference sequence). The CDR3 nucleotides read TGCAGTGCTAGCCTCCGGGACAGGCTCTATGGCTACACCTTC. The encoded protein is CSASLRDRLYGYTF.

This clonotype was seen many times. This CDR3 is CASSRVVGETEAFF. CDR3 DNA: TGCGCCAGCAGCCGCGTGGTGGGAGAGACTGAAGCTTTCTTT. The chain has TRBV5-1 and TRBJ1-1; D gene uncertain. V was pared by 4 bases and J by 5 bases, with 15 bases between. The CDR3 spans 14 residues. CDR1 is SGHRS, CDR2 YFSETQ, per germline.

This sequence joins TRBV6-4 and TRBJ2-3; no reliable D call. Deletions cut 2 bases from V and 3 bases from J, with 12 bases between. The CDR3 extends over 15 amino acids. Looked up from germline, CDR1 is MRHNA and CDR2 is SNTAGT. CDR3 bases: TGTGCCAGCAGTGACGTAGCAGATACTACAGATACGCAGTATTTT. This sequence encodes CASSDVADTTDTQYF.

This clonotype was observed at least ten times. The chain links TRBV12-3 or TRBV12-4 to TRBJ2-7, with D tentatively TRBD1 or TRBD2 (6 bases each). The CDR3 covers 15 residues. The V gene lost 0 bases and the J gene lost 4 bases, with 13 bases spanning the gap. This CDR3 reads CASSLAPRRGYEQYF. CDR3 nucleotides: TGTGCCAGCAGTTTAGCCCCCAGGAGGGGGTACGAGCAGTACTTC.

This clonotype was seen a handful of times. This chain uses TRBV5-1 with TRBJ1-1, with no clear D. Trimming left V 0 bases short and J 3 bases short, with 12 bases between. The length of the CDR3 is 15 residues. The germline gives CDR1 SGHRS, CDR2 YFSETQ. In DNA form, the CDR3 reads TGCGCCAGCAGCTTGGATATGGTATGGGACACTGAAGCTTTCTTT. Its protein product is CASSLDMVWDTEAFF.

On this clonotype itself: A read error is possible here, since a much larger clone lies one base away. V is TRBV2 and J is TRBJ1-4; the match to TRBD1 covers 8 bases. Germline CDR1 and CDR2: SNHLY and FYNNEI. CDR3 length equals 13 residues. CDR3 in DNA: TGTGCCAGTCCGGACAGGGAGAATGAAAAACCGTTTTTT. Translated, it gives CASPDRENEKPFF.

This clonotype was picked up many times. The gene calls are TRBV15 and TRBJ1-1, with D hard to call. Germline V gene lookup returns CDR1 LNHNV and CDR2 YYDKDF (reference sequence). The CDR3 extends over 15 amino acids. Trimming took 1 base from V and 1 from J, leaving 10 bases between them. The CDR3 protein is CATSRVPKGNTEAFF. CDR3 DNA sequence: TGTGCCACCAGCAGAGTTCCTAAGGGGAACACTGAAGCTTTCTTT.

This clonotype was seen a few times. The genes are TRBV5-1 and TRBJ1-4, with a weak D call TRBD1 (6 bases). In germline, CDR1 is SGHRS, CDR2 YFSETQ. V was trimmed by 3 bases and J by 10 bases, leaving 19 bases between them. The CDR3 extends over 15 amino acids. The DNA for the CDR3 is TGCGCCAGCAGCTCCCTACAGGACGGAGGGGGAAAACTGTTTTTT. This translates into CASSSLQDGGGKLFF.

CDR3 residues: CASSPTGLNEAFF. The CDR3 bases are TGTGCCAGCAGCCCAACAGGGCTGAATGAAGCTTTCTTT. The J gene is TRBJ1-1, the V gene TRBV5-4; the D gene is possibly TRBD1 (6 bases). Germline V gene sequence: CDR1 SGHNT, CDR2 YYREEE (reference sequence). Trimming pared 4 bases from V and 7 bases from J, leaving 14 bases between. The CDR3 extends over 13 amino acids.

This clonotype was picked up many times. The chain couples TRBV20-1 to TRBJ2-1; 16 bases align to TRBD2. The CDR3 runs to 16 residues. CDR1 DFQATT and CDR2 SNEGSKA come from the germline V gene (reference sequence). In DNA form, the CDR3 reads TGCAGCACGGGACTAGCGGGGGGGAGAGACTACAATGAGCAGTTCTTC. It encodes CSTGLAGGRDYNEQFF.

This clonotype was recorded many times. This CDR3 reads CASSWQITLRDEQYF. The CDR3 region has the DNA TGCGCCAGCAGCTGGCAGATCACCCTCAGGGACGAGCAGTACTTC. This chain links TRBV5-1 with TRBJ2-7, with D perhaps TRBD1 (5 bases). Germline CDR1 and CDR2: SGHRS and YFSETQ. With 3 bases removed from V and 5 bases from J, the gap between germline ends came to 18 bases. CDR3 length: 15 amino acids.

This clonotype was seen a handful of times. The CDR3 spells CASSYTIGGEKLFF. CDR3 bases: TGTGCCAGCAGTTATACGATAGGCGGTGAAAAACTGTTTTTT. The chain has TRBV6-1 and TRBJ1-4; D is uncertain. Trimming shortened V by 5 bases and J by 7 bases, and 14 bases separated the two germline ends. The CDR3 sequence is 14 residues long. Germline CDR1 reads MNHNS; CDR2 reads SASEGT.

The chain uses TRBV4-1 and TRBJ1-2, with D perhaps matching TRBD1 (5 bases). The CDR3 totals 16 residues. The ends were cut back, 0 bases at V and 8 bases at J, with 19 bases in the middle. Looked up from germline, CDR1 is MGHRA and CDR2 is YSYEKL. The CDR3 DNA follows: TGCGCCAGCAGCCAAGAAGAGCGCTCGAGCCGACAGGGCTACACCTTC. Residues: CASSQEERSSRQGYTF.

J is TRBJ2-3 and V is TRBV12-3 or TRBV12-4; D is perhaps TRBD1 or TRBD2 (5 bases each). The CDR3 extends over 15 amino acids. With 6 bases removed from V and 2 bases from J, the gap between germline ends came to 15 bases. Here the CDR3 reads CASSLPGAHTDTQYF. The CDR3, as DNA: TGTGCCAGCAGCCTACCCGGGGCGCACACAGATACGCAGTATTTT.

This clonotype has at least ten counts. The chain links TRBV11-2 to TRBJ1-6; possible D gene TRBD1, 5 bases. The CDR3 has 12 amino acids. The germline V gene encodes CDR1 SGHAT and CDR2 FQNNGV. V lost 4 bases and J lost 8, with 6 bases in between. CDR3 coding DNA: TGTGCCAGCAGCTCCAGGGATTCACCCCTCCACTTT. Encoded protein: CASSSRDSPLHF.

About this clonotype itself: At one end the junction does not follow the germline gene, possibly because of a read error. This chain links TRBV6-1 with TRBJ1-1, with D maybe TRBD1 (6 bases). CDR3 length equals 14 residues. Germline V gives CDR1 MNHNS, CDR2 SASEGT. CDR3 residues: CASNAGVLKTEAFF. Here the CDR3 DNA reads TGTGCCAGCAACGCAGGGGTTCTGAAAACTGAAGCTTTCTTT.

The table lists this clonotype with many counts. V gene TRBV7-2 combines with J gene TRBJ2-7; D unresolved. Trimming removed 1 base at V and 2 bases at J, with 9 bases between. CDR1 is SGHTA and CDR2 is FQGNSA in the germline V gene. The CDR3 length is 14 residues. Here the CDR3 reads CASSLVLLPYEQYF. CDR3 bases: TGTGCCAGCAGCTTAGTTCTGTTACCCTACGAGCAGTACTTC.

The rearrangement joins TRBV27 to TRBJ1-4; D gene uncertain. The V end was cut by 3 bases, the J end by 7 bases, with 9 bases between. Germline loops: CDR1 MNHEY, CDR2 SMNVEV (reference sequence). The CDR3 spans 13 residues. The CDR3, as DNA: TGTGCCAGCAGTTTCCTGGGAAGTGAAAAACTGTTTTTT. It translates to CASSFLGSEKLFF.